Sequencing of this T cell receptor (beta chain) was carried out in a study of vaccination effects on CD4 cells after COVID-19 (dated by TCRdb to 2021 to 2024). Describing the broader study: Participants received two doses of either the BNT162b2 or the mRNA-1273 mRNA SARS-CoV-2 vaccine. In the study, cultures from other donors were sequenced using the Oncomine TCR Beta short-read assay on an Illumina iSeq 100. Altogether, around 11 COVID-19 convalescent patients and a few SARS-CoV-2-naive healthy vaccine recipients made up the full study. In both COVID-19 convalescent patients and infection-naive vaccine recipients, the study compared SARS-CoV-2 spike-specific CD4+ TCR repertoires from before mRNA vaccination with those from after it.

CDR1 and CDR2 are read off the germline V gene as SNHLY and FYNNEI. Reading from cysteine to phenylalanine, the CDR3 counts 12 amino acids. The only DNA kept is the CDR3, 36 bases in frame from the first base. V loses 8 bases, J loses 5 bases, and the germline ends lie 12 bases apart. Points on this clone: No antigen is known for it. Base quality data are lacking; no much larger clone is found one base away.

Beyond this particular receptor, the publication reports: The study was limited by a small number of convalescent patients, and early post-infection timepoints were lacking. In healthy vaccine recipients, vaccine-induced clones were almost all SARS-CoV-2 mono-reactive, with only 1 of 255 being cross-reactive with common cold coronaviruses. At late post-vaccination timepoints, both infection-induced and vaccine-induced clones showed marked clonal contraction, consistent with waning T cell responses.

Libraries were constructed by the immunoSEQ multiplex PCR assay. DNA from the cultured, isolated CD4+ T cells was subjected to TCR beta CDR3 sequencing. As for the original processing: Non-productive TCR sequences were removed, reads were trimmed to the CDR3 region, and CDR3s of at least 7 amino acids were retained. Antigen-specific clonotypes were identified with the MANAFEST web app by comparing expansion in peptide wells against reference cultures. For clones to be considered positive, expansion at FDR<0.05 versus reference and all other wells, an odds ratio above 5, and a frequency above 0.1% in two replicate wells were required. A clonotype was defined as cross-reactive if the clonotype was significantly expanded both in SARS-CoV-2 spike wells and in at least one common cold coronavirus spike condition. Using the stringdist R package, CDR3 similarity was measured by Levenshtein distance, and unrooted trees were constructed with ape in R 3.6.1. Entries here come from immuneACCESS through TCRdb and include only in-frame sequences with V and J called. Some clones fail to appear in such tables; in the studies checked, an unresolved V gene covers under half of the shortfall, and the cause of the remainder is unknown. V, J and clone size reflect that table, while D and trimming were determined from the DNA. This sample lists 50,000 or so clones; about four fifths were detected once. Clones ranked in the top ten supply 6% of the sample.

The ViraFEST assay stimulated PBMC with viral peptide pools and then used TCR sequencing to identify antigen-specific CD4+ T cell clonotypes by expansion. After 10 to 11 days of culture, CD4+ T cells were isolated with the EasySep CD4+ T cell isolation kit. Negative nucleocapsid antibody results before and after vaccination confirmed that the healthy vaccine recipients had no prior SARS-CoV-2 infection. Some 1.9 million PBMC per well were cultured with approximately 10 ug/ml peptides in IMDM containing 5% human AB serum, 8.5 to 10 IU/ml IL-2 and gentamicin. On days 3 and 7, half of the culture medium was replaced with fresh IL-2-containing medium. Unless otherwise noted, each peptide stimulation condition was cultured in triplicate wells. Using Ficoll-Paque Plus gradient centrifugation, PBMC were separated from whole blood and then either used fresh or cryopreserved at -140C. The spike proteins of SARS-CoV-2 and of the common cold coronaviruses HCoV-NL63, HCoV-OC43 and HCoV-229E were spanned by overlapping peptide pools. Genomic DNA was extracted from cultured CD4+ T cells with the QIAamp micro DNA kit.

The sequence came from a human donor who received a COVID-19 vaccine. The rearrangement joined TRBV2 to TRBJ2-5, with the identity of the D gene unclear. The specimen was CD4+ T cells from PBMCs cultured with HCoV-OC43 spike peptides, collected before COVID-19 vaccination. This sample's cell subset or site label indicates: HCoV-OC43 spike overlapping peptide pool stimulation. The nucleotides read TGTGCCAGCGGTCCCTCCGAGGAGACCCAGTACTTC. The resulting protein is CASGPSEETQYF.